One sample yielded the 3 T cell receptor beta chains listed below, sequenced in a study of regulatory T cells in long-lasting Graves disease. Specified time point: newly diagnosed GD, antithyroid drugs for less than 3 months. PBMC-extracted RNA yielded the TCR library. The TCR beta library used iRepertoire HTBI primers with Arm-PCR amplification of CDR3. TCRdb analysed the multiplex PCR reads with MiXCR anew, one entry per CDR3 protein. The sample has 360,000 or so distinct CDR3 sequences, around 16% seen once; the top ten hold 20%. These data were also filed under a second study, of T cells in Graves' hyperthyroidism and ophthalmopathy.

Here the sequenced sample was peripheral blood mononuclear cells (PBMCs), taken at new diagnosis, from a patient treated with antithyroid drugs. Receptor source: a woman between 18 and 29 years old with Graves disease.

The table lists this clonotype with a few counts. This chain uses TRBV19 with TRBJ2-4, with a tentative D call TRBD1 (5 bases). Germline lookup yields CDR1 LNHDA and CDR2 SQIVND (reference sequence). Trimming cost V 1 base and J 2 bases, with 12 bases left between them. This CDR3 comprises 16 residues. As DNA, the CDR3 is TGTGCCAGTAGTATAGCTCAGACAGCCTCCAAAAACATTCAGTACTTC. It encodes CASSIAQTASKNIQYF.

This clonotype has at least ten counts. The chain employs TRBV6-1 and TRBJ2-4; D is undetermined. The V gene's germline CDR1 is MNHNS and CDR2 SASEGT. The ends were cut back, 2 bases at V and 9 bases at J, with 5 bases in the middle. The CDR3 is 11 amino acids. Here the CDR3 DNA reads TGTGCCAGCAGTGAATGGATCATTCAGTACTTC. Encoded protein: CASSEWIIQYF.

This clonotype has only a few counts. The V and J genes are TRBV5-1 and TRBJ2-2; D gene unclear. Germline lookup yields CDR1 SGHRS and CDR2 YFSETQ. Trimming pared 5 bases from V and 4 bases from J, leaving 15 bases between. CDR3 length: 15 amino acids. CDR3 residues: CASRVGPPGTGELFF. In nucleotides, the CDR3 is TGCGCCAGCAGGGTGGGTCCCCCAGGCACCGGGGAGCTGTTTTTT.